This TCR beta chain stems from a study of cytomegalovirus exposure and HLA in healthy donors (dated by TCRdb to 2015 to 2018). General notes on the study: In an earlier analysis of 587 of the donors, about 260 Gb of sequence data and some 120 million unique TCR beta sequences from about 179 million T cells were reported. An early release that covered fewer than 800 HLA-typed donors contained approximately 300 gigabases of sequencing data and tens of millions of unique TCR sequences. Of the 350 to 450 genotyped donors, roughly 80% fell in the genetic ancestry cluster associated with self-reported Caucasian donors. The aim of the study was to test whether cataloging public T cell receptors could identify signatures of past pathogen exposure. The study profiled the T cell repertoires of more than 500 subjects by immunosequencing and related them to cytomegalovirus serostatus. Along with the 666-subject first cohort, a separate validation cohort of roughly 110 different subjects was used. To predict cytomegalovirus infection status, the study combined high-throughput TCR immunosequencing, statistical association of individual TCRs with disease status, and machine learning. In a later analysis, previously published TCR beta repertoires from more than 500 donors were re-analyzed and high-resolution HLA genotyping was added so that TCR occurrence patterns could be studied. The later analysis used no new phenotypic data to find candidate immune exposures, relying instead on TCR beta sequences and their occurrence across donors. In an earlier analysis of a few hundred of the donors, high-throughput TCR beta sequencing was used to judge whether each TCR beta V gene segment behaved as functional or pseudogenic. Alongside the repertoire data, information on donor age, sex, ethnicity and CMV serostatus was compiled. A later genetic analysis took genome-wide SNP genotypes for about 55% of the roughly 700 donors and used that subset as a discovery cohort. All discovery cohort repertoires had been generated on a single sequencing platform. HLA typing included class I and class II loci at four-digit resolution. The number of typed donors differed by locus: 629-630 for A, B, C, DRB1 and DQB1; some 500 for DQA1; roughly 600 for DPA1; and 400 to 480 for DPB1. Four or five DR-DQ haplotypes were treated as single units for association and clustering because of strong linkage in the cohort. On average, roughly 240,000 unique TCR beta nucleotide sequences were sequenced per donor among a few hundred genotyped donors of the cohort, with around 19% of those sequences being non-productive. The paper's findings and limits, for the study overall: Because some donors lacked HLA typing at each locus, the association tests relied only on the typed subset. Most CMV-associated TCR beta chains appeared to be HLA-restricted in a later analysis, and the HLA associations seemed to be driven largely by CMV exposure. A later genetic analysis associated a missense DCLRE1C variant with V-gene and J-gene trimming of TCR beta chains, and an independent cohort replicated the association. Because counts were too low, roughly 17 rarely observed V segments, including chromosome 9 orphons, were left out of the earlier analysis of over 550 of the donors. In an earlier analysis of more than 450 of the donors, most TCR beta V segments were observed in productive rearrangements about 87% or about 30% of the time, broadly matching IMGT annotations. At a false discovery rate of 0.05, a later analysis linked some 17,000 TCR beta sequences to specific HLA alleles. The sequencing pipeline was judged likely to have produced a cluster of highly shared sequence variants as a technical artifact. In the study, about 150 TCR beta chains were listed as associated with cytomegalovirus. According to a later analysis, TCR association rates differed among HLA loci, with DRB1 alleles showing the most associated TCRs and HLA-C alleles showing the fewest. For the cohort, immune exposure information was limited to CMV serostatus. When HLA alleles, especially DR and DQ, strongly co-occurred, TCR associations were difficult to assign to individual alleles. Compared with the approximately 700-donor mean, donors in an Asian-associated ancestry cluster had fewer N-insertions in productive TCRs, according to a later genetic analysis. Across donors, most TCR sequences were observed very rarely, whereas some public TCRs were present in many individuals. Roughly uniform sequencing depth across donors was assumed in presence/absence analyses, although this assumption may not hold. Linkage disequilibrium might explain the correlated functional status among segregating V segments, but an unknown experimental factor could not be ruled out. The cohort was sequenced for TCR beta chains only, and without alpha or paired-chain data the features that could be detected were limited. A later analysis reported that several top co-occurrence clusters appeared linked to parvovirus B19, influenza, CMV and Epstein-Barr virus. Some IMGT-functional V segments, including TRBV6-2 and TRBV6-3, could not be distinguished by the 87-base-pair reads and were therefore excluded. The classifier was reported to diagnose cytomegalovirus status with high specificity and sensitivity in both the original and validation cohorts. It was suggested by the authors that the approach could potentially be generalized to other disease states and immunological phenotypes. In a later analysis, HLA-associated TCR beta chains were found to be more clonally expanded and to have lower generation probabilities than equally common non-associated chains. A further reported finding was that TCR beta sequences accurately predicted the HLA-A and HLA-B alleles for most subjects in the first cohort. In vitro tests confirmed that a few of the cytomegalovirus-associated TCR beta chains recognize cytomegalovirus antigens.

From V the trimming removes 4 bases and from J it removes 3 bases, while the gene matches leave 5 bases of the junction unaccounted for. The CDR3 sequence holds 15 residues, the cysteine and phenylalanine included. Only CDR3 DNA is held: 45 bases, read in frame from base 1. CDR1 SGHRS and CDR2 YFSETQ were looked up in the germline V gene. The cohort comprised fewer than 700 healthy bone marrow donors. At the time of sampling, all cohort members were nominally healthy, though unrecorded immune exposures were likely present. The donor tested CMV seronegative and was one of the 352 seronegative cohort members. A peripheral blood sample was collected from each donor, and TCR beta sequencing was performed on peripheral blood mononuclear cells. The Qiagen DNeasy Blood Extraction Kit was used to extract genomic DNA from the blood cell samples. Points on this clone: Its binding antigen is unknown. Per-base quality was not reported, and no clone a single base away is much larger than it.

Receptor amplification or capture employed the immunoSEQ multiplex PCR assay. A mixture of 60 forward primers for TCR Vbeta segments and 13 reverse primers for TCR Jbeta segments was used in the multiplex PCR. The CDR3 region of rearranged TCR beta genes was amplified from genomic DNA by a multiplex PCR assay. The Illumina HiSeq System was used to sequence the amplified TCR beta libraries as 87-base-pair reads. In the paper's pipeline: Across the roughly 640 repertoires, a later analysis counted roughly 77 million unique TCR beta chains, about 10 million of which were shared by at least two donors. A nearest-neighbor algorithm error-corrected the raw reads and collapsed the reads into unique sequences, merging closely related sequences to remove PCR and sequencing errors. V, D and J gene segments were assigned by aligning CDR3 sequences to IMGT reference sequences. For a sequence to be retained, at least a six-nucleotide match to both a V gene segment and a J gene segment was required. A rearrangement counted as productive if the CDR3 had no stop codons and remained in frame with V and J, and every other rearrangement counted as non-productive. Following IMGT convention, CDR3 was defined as the stretch from the second conserved V-encoded cysteine up to the conserved J-encoded phenylalanine. The earlier analysis of about 570 of the donors excluded any sequence lacking an unambiguous match to a single V gene segment. An earlier analysis of 450 to 650 of the donors called V segments functional above 56.7% productive rearrangements and segregating when the between-donor standard deviation exceeded 5%. To diagnose cytomegalovirus status from the catalog of TCR beta chain sequences, a statistical classification framework was built. A later analysis assigned V and J genes by comparing TCR nucleotide sequences with IMGT/GENE-DB human TR gene sequences. A later analysis assigned CDR3 sequences and most-parsimonious VDJ recombination scenarios with the TCRdist pipeline. In a later analysis, every TCR beta chain was defined by the combination of its CDR3 amino acid sequence and its V-gene family, and reads without a unique V-gene family were dropped. In a later analysis, 500 to 650 highly shared, low-generation-probability nucleotide sequences were removed to address suspected cross-contamination and a sequencing artifact. A later analysis calculated a clonal expansion index for each public chain from normalized within-repertoire ranks of inferred template counts. Generation probabilities in a later analysis came from a VDJ recombination model fitted to out-of-frame rearrangements, and those results were checked against IGoR. In a later analysis, TCR-TCR, TCR-HLA and TCR-CMV co-occurrence was scored with hypergeometric tests, and a repertoire-size bias correction was applied to TCR pairs. In a later analysis, false discovery rates were estimated by permuting HLA or CMV assignments 20 times. In a later analysis, co-occurring TCRs were grouped with DBSCAN, and TCRdist sequence similarity was added when clustering was performed within HLA-allele-positive subsets. Repertoires with fewer than 30,000 or more than 120,000 public chains were left out of co-occurrence clustering, as were four to six repertoires with anomalous nucleotide sharing. Held by TCRdb, this immuneACCESS table contains in-frame sequences only and omits some clones. Under half of the omission traces to an unresolved V gene where checked; the cause of the rest is unknown. V, J and clone size were drawn from that table, and D and trimming were deduced from the DNA. This sample comprises 75,000 to 90,000 clones, around 77% of them detected only once. The ten largest account for 3% to 3.5% of the sample.

The chain joins TRBV5-1 to TRBJ2-1, and TRBD2 matches 9 of the central bases. Material: PBMCs. This TCR came from a man between 45 and 60 years old in good health and CMV-seronegative. The CDR3 protein is CASSDSGGRYNEQFF. The DNA sequence follows: TGCGCCAGCAGCGATAGCGGGGGACGCTACAATGAGCAGTTCTTC.